One sample yielded the 17 T cell receptor beta chains listed below, sequenced in a study of shared clonotypes between healthy human individuals. Only in-frame clones appear in the TCRdb table, and some are missing; sequencing was by immunoSEQ multiplex PCR. Seen here are approximately 2.4 million clones, approximately 96% observed once, and the top ten hold roughly 0.13%. The sample was naive CD4+ T cells sorted from blood. The subset denotes: CD45RA+ positively selected. Source of these receptors: a young man in good health.

V gene TRBV5-1 combines with J gene TRBJ2-6; D ambiguous. Trimming stripped 1 base from V and 0 bases from J, with 11 bases between. The CDR3 has 17 residues. Looked up from germline, CDR1 is SGHRS and CDR2 is YFSETQ. Written as DNA, the CDR3 is TGCGCCAGCAGCTTGCTCCAGGCCAGCTCTGGGGCCAACGTCCTGACTTTC. Protein product: CASSLLQASSGANVLTF.

The rearrangement links TRBV11-2 to TRBJ2-6; no clear D. Trimming left V 6 bases short and J 1 base short, with 4 bases between. The germline CDR1 and CDR2 sequences are SGHAT and FQNNGV. The length of the CDR3 is 13 residues. CDR3 in DNA: TGTGCCAGCAGGAGGTCTGGGGCCAACGTCCTGACTTTC. Amino acid sequence: CASRRSGANVLTF.

The CDR3 DNA reads TGCAGCGCACTCGGACTGGCCTTGGGGACCCAGTACTTC. It translates to CSALGLALGTQYF. This chain uses TRBV29-1 with TRBJ2-5, with D possibly TRBD2 on 5 matching bases. Between the trimmed V and J ends, which lost 7 bases and 7 bases, there was a span of 19 bases. Germline CDR1 and CDR2: SQVTM and ANQGSEA. This CDR3 spans 13 amino acids.

The V gene is TRBV18, the J gene TRBJ2-7; 8 bases map to TRBD1. Germline CDR1 reads KGHSH; CDR2 reads LQKENI. This CDR3 region has 15 residues. Trimming removed 3 bases from V and 6 bases from J; junction bases left unmatched: 10. The CDR3, as DNA: TGTGCCAGCTCACCTTTAACCGGACAGGGAGGCGAGCAGTACTTC. This codes for CASSPLTGQGGEQYF.

This clone appeared once. The chain uses TRBV6-1 and TRBJ2-7, with TRBD2 matching 7 bases. The J segment lost 6 bases and the V segment lost 7 bases, leaving 6 bases of the junction unmatched. CDR3 length equals 12 residues. Germline values: CDR1 MNHNS, CDR2 SASEGT. This CDR3 is CASTGRLLEQYF. CDR3 nucleotides: TGTGCCAGCACCGGGAGGTTACTCGAGCAGTACTTC.

This chain connects TRBV28 to TRBJ2-1; 8 bases are shared with TRBD1. This CDR3 contains 16 residues. Germline V gene data show CDR1 as MDHEN and CDR2 as SYDVKM. V shed 2 bases, J shed 3 bases, and the junction held 6 bases outside the gene matches. CDR3 DNA: TGTGCCAGCAGTTTAGATGGACAGGGCCTCTACAATGAGCAGTTCTTC. Protein product: CASSLDGQGLYNEQFF.

The gene calls are TRBV7-9 and TRBJ1-6, with D hard to call. V dropped 1 base and J dropped 10 bases, with 11 bases sitting between them. The germline V gene has CDR1 SEHNR and CDR2 FQNEAQ (reference sequence). There are 14 residues in the CDR3. The DNA for the CDR3 is TGTGCCAGCAGCTTAGAAGTGGCGGGCTCACCCCTCCACTTT. This encodes CASSLEVAGSPLHF.

The chain links TRBV6-1 to TRBJ1-1; D is possibly TRBD1 (5 bases). CDR1 and CDR2 from the germline V gene are MNHNS and SASEGT. Trimming took 6 bases from V and 6 from J, leaving 14 bases between them. The CDR3 is made up of 13 amino acids. The CDR3 loop reads CASRPGTGAEAFF. CDR3 nucleotides: TGTGCCAGCAGACCGGGGACCGGGGCTGAAGCTTTCTTT.

CDR3 region: CASTRDPGNYEQYF. The CDR3 DNA reads TGTGCCAGCACCAGGGACCCTGGCAACTACGAGCAGTACTTC. The chain employs TRBV7-2 and TRBJ2-7; D is possibly TRBD1 or TRBD2 (5 bases each). Deletions cut 7 bases from V and 3 bases from J, with 16 bases between. The CDR3 loop spans 14 amino acids. Germline CDR1 is SGHTA and CDR2 is FQGNSA.

The chain combines TRBV5-5 with TRBJ1-1, with TRBD1 matching over 10 bases. Germline V gene data show CDR1 as SGHKS and CDR2 as YYEKEE (reference sequence). Germline trimming cut 4 bases from V and 6 bases from J; bases unmatched to any gene: 6. There are 14 residues in the CDR3. The chain's CDR3 is CASSRGQGGAEAFF. The CDR3 DNA follows: TGTGCCAGCAGCCGCGGACAGGGGGGCGCTGAAGCTTTCTTT.

The rearrangement joins TRBV6-6 to TRBJ2-7; no clear D gene. CDR3 size: 15 residues. V shed 0 bases and J shed 3 bases, with 12 bases lying between them. Per the germline V gene, CDR1 is MNHNY and CDR2 is SVGAGI (reference sequence). This CDR3 reads CASSYSRPANYEQYF. CDR3 nucleotides: TGTGCCAGCAGTTACTCGAGGCCGGCCAACTACGAGCAGTACTTC.

The V call is TRBV18, the J call TRBJ1-5; D is undetermined. The V gene lost 2 bases and the J gene lost 1 base, with 6 bases spanning the gap. This CDR3 has 14 residues. From germline, CDR1 is KGHSH and CDR2 LQKENI. In nucleotides, the CDR3 is TGTGCCAGCTCACCAGCAAAAAGCAATCAGCCCCAGCATTTT. It translates to CASSPAKSNQPQHF.

This clone was counted a single time. For the CDR3, the DNA is TGTGCCACCAGCAGAGAGAACCGGGAGACCCAGTACTTC. The encoded protein is CATSRENRETQYF. The V gene is TRBV15, the J gene TRBJ2-5; no clear D. Germline CDR1 LNHNV, CDR2 YYDKDF (reference sequence). The CDR3 extends over 13 amino acids. The V end was cut by 0 bases, the J end by 5 bases, with 7 bases between.

This chain links TRBV19 with TRBJ2-6; D gene uncertain. V was trimmed by 5 bases and J by 0 bases, leaving 5 bases between them. The CDR3 extends over 14 amino acids. CDR1 LNHDA and CDR2 SQIVND come from the germline V gene (reference sequence). CDR3 DNA sequence: TGTGCCAGTAGTTGGAGCTCTGGGGCCAACGTCCTGACTTTC. Protein product: CASSWSSGANVLTF.

This sequence joins TRBV6-5 and TRBJ2-7, with D hard to call. V was cut by 5 bases and J by 2 bases, with 10 bases left in between. This CDR3 region has 13 residues. The germline V gene has CDR1 MNHEY and CDR2 SVGAGI. CDR3 sequence (DNA): TGTGCCAGCAGTAACACCCCGACCTACGAGCAGTACTTC. Translation: CASSNTPTYEQYF.

This clone was counted once. The J gene is TRBJ1-3, the V gene TRBV30; 9 nucleotides line up with TRBD1. CDR3 length equals 13 residues. Trimming removed 3 bases from V and 7 bases from J; junction bases left unmatched: 4. The germline V gene has CDR1 GTSNPN and CDR2 SVGIG (reference sequence). In DNA, the CDR3 is TGTGCCTGGAGAGGGACAGGGAAGAACACCATATATTTT. As protein: CAWRGTGKNTIYF. The variable domain in full, with the rest retrieved from reference TRBV30 and TRBJ1-3, is SQTIHQWPATLVQPVGSPLSLECTVEGTSNPNLYWYRQAAGRGLQLLFYSVGIGQISSEVPQNLSASRPQDRQFILSSKKLLLSDSGFYLCAWRGTGKNTIYFGEGSWLTVV.

A note on this clone: This sample includes further DNA sequences coding for the same CDR3. V gene TRBV29-1 combines with J gene TRBJ2-5; TRBD1 might be the D (6 bases). Trimming shortened V by 5 bases and J by 5 bases, and 9 bases separated the two germline ends. The CDR3 runs to 11 residues. Per the germline V gene, CDR1 is SQVTM and CDR2 is ANQGSEA. The CDR3 nucleotides read TGCAGCGTTCGCACAGGGGAGACCCAGTACTTC. This encodes CSVRTGETQYF.